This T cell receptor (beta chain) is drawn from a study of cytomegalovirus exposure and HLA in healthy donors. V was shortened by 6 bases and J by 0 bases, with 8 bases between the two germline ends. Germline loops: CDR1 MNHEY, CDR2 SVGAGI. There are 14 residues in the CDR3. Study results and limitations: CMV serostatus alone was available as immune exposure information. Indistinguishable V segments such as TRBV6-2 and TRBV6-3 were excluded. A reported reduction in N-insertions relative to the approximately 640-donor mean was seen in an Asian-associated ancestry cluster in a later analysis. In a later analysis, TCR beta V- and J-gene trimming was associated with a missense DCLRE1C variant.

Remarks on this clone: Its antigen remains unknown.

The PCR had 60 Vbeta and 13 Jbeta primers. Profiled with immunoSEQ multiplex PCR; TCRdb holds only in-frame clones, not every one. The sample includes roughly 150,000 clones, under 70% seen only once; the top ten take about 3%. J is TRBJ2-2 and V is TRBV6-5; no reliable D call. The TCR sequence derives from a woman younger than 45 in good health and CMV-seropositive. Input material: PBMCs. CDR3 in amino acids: CASSLLSNTGELFF. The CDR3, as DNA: TGTGCCAGCAGCCTACTGTCGAACACCGGGGAGCTGTTTTTT.